This T cell receptor (beta chain) was captured by sequencing in a study of T-cell reconstitution after alpha-beta-depleted transplantation in children. Losses at the gene ends were 4 bases for V and 4 bases for J; bases not matched to a gene: 7. CDR3 length equals 15 residues. CDR1 SGHDT and CDR2 YYEEEE come from the germline V gene. Researchers prepared the TCRbeta library using unique molecular identifiers, the study reports. TCRdb fed the PCR reads into MiXCR, producing one record per CDR3 protein. The sample lists approximately 91,000 distinct CDR3 sequences, roughly 7.7% occurring once. In its sample, this clonotype was seen many times.

The chain is built from TRBV5-6 and TRBJ2-5, with 10 bases lining up with TRBD1. The sequencing here drew on PBMCs from the stem cell graft donor, taken from the stem cell graft. The sequence was collected from a human donor who donated a stem cell graft to a child with congenital amegakaryocytic thrombocytopenia. CDR3 residues: CASSPDGTGVETQYF. The CDR3, as DNA: TGTGCCAGCAGCCCGGACGGGACAGGGGTAGAGACCCAGTACTTC.